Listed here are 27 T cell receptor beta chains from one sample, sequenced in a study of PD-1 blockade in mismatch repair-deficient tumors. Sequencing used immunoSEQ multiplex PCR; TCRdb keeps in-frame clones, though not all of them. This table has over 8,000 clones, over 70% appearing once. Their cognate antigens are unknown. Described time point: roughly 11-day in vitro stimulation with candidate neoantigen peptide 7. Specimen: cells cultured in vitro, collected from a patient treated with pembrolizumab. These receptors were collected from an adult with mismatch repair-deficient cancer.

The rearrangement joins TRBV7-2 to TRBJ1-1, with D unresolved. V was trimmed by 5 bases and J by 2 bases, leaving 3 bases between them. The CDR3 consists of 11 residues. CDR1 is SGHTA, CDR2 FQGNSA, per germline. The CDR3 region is CASSVNTEAFF. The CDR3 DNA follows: TGTGCCAGCAGCGTTAACACTGAAGCTTTCTTT.

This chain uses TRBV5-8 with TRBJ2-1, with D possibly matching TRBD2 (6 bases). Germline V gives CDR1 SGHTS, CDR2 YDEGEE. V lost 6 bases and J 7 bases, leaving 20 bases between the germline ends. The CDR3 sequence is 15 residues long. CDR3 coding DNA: TGTGCCAGCACCCTGGGACTTACCTCATGGAATGAGCAGTTCTTC. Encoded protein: CASTLGLTSWNEQFF.

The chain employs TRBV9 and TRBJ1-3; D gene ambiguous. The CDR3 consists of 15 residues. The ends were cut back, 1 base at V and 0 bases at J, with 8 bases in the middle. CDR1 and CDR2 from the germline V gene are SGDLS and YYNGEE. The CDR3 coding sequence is TGTGCCAGCAGCGTAACCGGGAGCTCTGGAAACACCATATATTTT. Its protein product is CASSVTGSSGNTIYF. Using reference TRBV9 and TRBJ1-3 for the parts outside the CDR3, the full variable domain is DSGVTQTPKHLITATGQRVTLRCSPRSGDLSVYWYQQSLDQGLQFLIQYYNGEERAKGNILERFSAQQFPDLHSELNLSSLELGDSALYFCASSVTGSSGNTIYFGEGSWLTVV.

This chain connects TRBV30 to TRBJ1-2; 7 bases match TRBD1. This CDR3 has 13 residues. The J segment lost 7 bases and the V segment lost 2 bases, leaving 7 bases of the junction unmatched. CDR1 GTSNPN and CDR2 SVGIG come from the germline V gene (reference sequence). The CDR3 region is CAWSKGGGVGYTF. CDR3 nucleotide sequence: TGTGCCTGGAGTAAAGGAGGGGGCGTTGGCTACACCTTC.

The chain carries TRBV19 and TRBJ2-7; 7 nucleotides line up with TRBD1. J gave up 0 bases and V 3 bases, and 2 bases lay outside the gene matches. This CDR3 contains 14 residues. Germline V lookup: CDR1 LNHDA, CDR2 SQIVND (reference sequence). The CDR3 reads CASSIRGSSYEQYF. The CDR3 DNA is TGTGCCAGTAGTATCAGGGGGAGCTCCTACGAGCAGTACTTC. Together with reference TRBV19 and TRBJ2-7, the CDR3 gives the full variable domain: DGGITQSPKYLFRKEGQNVTLSCEQNLNHDAMYWYRQDPGQGLRLIYYSQIVNDFQKGDIAEGYSVSREKKESFPLTVTSAQKNPTAFYLCASSIRGSSYEQYFGPGTRLTVT.

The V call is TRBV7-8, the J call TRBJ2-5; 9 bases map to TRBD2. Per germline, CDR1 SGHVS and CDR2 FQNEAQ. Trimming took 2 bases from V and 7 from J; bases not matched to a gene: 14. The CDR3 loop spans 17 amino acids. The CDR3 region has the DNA TGTGCCAGCAGCTTATGGGGCGGGAGGGCCCAAGAGGGGACCCAGTACTTC. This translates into CASSLWGGRAQEGTQYF.

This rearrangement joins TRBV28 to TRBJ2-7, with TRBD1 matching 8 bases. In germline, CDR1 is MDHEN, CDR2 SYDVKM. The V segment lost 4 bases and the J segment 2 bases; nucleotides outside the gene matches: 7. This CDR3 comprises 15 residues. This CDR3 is CASSSAGTGTYEQYF. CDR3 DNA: TGTGCCAGCAGTTCCGCCGGGACAGGTACCTACGAGCAGTACTTC.

CDR3 in DNA: TGTGCCAGCAGCGGTAACAAGGGACAGGGAGGTATGGATGAAAAACTGTTTTTT. Translated, it gives CASSGNKGQGGMDEKLFF. V is TRBV9 and J is TRBJ1-4, with 9 positions matching TRBD1. The CDR3 covers 18 residues. Germline V gives CDR1 SGDLS, CDR2 YYNGEE. V trimming: 3 bases; J trimming: 6 bases; junction bases outside the gene matches: 15.

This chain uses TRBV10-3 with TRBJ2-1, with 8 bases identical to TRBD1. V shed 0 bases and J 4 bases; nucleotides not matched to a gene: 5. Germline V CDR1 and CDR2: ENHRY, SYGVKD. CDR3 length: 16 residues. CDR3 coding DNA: TGTGCCATCAGTGAGTCGACAGGGGTGATTTACAATGAGCAGTTCTTC. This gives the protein CAISESTGVIYNEQFF.

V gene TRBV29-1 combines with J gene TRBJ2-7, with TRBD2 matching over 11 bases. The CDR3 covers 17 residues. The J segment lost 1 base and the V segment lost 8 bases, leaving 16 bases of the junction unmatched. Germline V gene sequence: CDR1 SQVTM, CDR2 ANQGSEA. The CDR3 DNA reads TGCAGCCCATCCAGGTCGGTAGCGGGAGGGCTATCCTACGAGCAGTACTTC. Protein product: CSPSRSVAGGLSYEQYF.

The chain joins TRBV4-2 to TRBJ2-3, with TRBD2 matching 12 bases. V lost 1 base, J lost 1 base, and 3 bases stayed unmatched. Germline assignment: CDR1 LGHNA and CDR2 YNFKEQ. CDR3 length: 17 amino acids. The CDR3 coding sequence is TGTGCCAGCAGCCAAGGGGCTAGCGGGGGGGGCACAGATACGCAGTATTTT. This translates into CASSQGASGGGTDTQYF.

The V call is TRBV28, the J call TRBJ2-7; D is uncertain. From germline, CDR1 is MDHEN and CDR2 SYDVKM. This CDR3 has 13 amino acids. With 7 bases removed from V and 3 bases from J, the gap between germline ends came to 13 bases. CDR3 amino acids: CASKGPGGYEQYF. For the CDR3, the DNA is TGTGCCAGCAAAGGACCAGGCGGCTACGAGCAGTACTTC.

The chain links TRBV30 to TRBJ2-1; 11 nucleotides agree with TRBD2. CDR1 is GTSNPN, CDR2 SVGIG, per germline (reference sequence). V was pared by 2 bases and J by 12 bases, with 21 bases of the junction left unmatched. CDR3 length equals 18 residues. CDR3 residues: CAWSPLKGSGRAGWRQFF. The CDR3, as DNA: TGTGCCTGGAGTCCACTAAAAGGTAGCGGGAGGGCGGGATGGCGGCAGTTCTTC.

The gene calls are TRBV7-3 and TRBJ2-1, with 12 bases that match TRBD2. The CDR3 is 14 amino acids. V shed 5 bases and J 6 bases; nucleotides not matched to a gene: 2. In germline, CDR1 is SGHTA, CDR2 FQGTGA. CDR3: CASSLAGGVNEQFF. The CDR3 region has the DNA TGTGCCAGCAGCCTAGCGGGAGGGGTCAATGAGCAGTTCTTC.

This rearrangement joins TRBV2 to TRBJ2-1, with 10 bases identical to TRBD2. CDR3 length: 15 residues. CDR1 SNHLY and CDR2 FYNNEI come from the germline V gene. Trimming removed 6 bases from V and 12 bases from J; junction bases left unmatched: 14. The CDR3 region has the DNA TGTGCCAGCAGGCAAGAGGGGCTAGCGGGAGTGTTGCAGTTCTTC. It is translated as CASRQEGLAGVLQFF. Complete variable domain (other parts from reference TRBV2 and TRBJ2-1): EPEVTQTPSHQVTQMGQEVILRCVPISNHLYFYWYRQILGQKVEFLVSFYNNEISEKSEIFDDQFSVERPDGSNFTLKIRSTKLEDSAMYFCASRQEGLAGVLQFFGPGTRLTVL.

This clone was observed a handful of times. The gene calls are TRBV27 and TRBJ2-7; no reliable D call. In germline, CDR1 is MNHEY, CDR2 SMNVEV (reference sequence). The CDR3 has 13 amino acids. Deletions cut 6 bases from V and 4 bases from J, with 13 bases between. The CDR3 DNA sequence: TGTGCCAGCAGGGATTCAGGATGGTACGAGCAGTACTTC. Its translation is CASRDSGWYEQYF.

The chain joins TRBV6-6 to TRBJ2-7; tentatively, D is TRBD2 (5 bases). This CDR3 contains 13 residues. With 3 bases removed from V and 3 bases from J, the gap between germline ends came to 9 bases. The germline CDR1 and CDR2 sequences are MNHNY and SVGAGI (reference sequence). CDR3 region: CASSYTDYYEQYF. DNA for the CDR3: TGTGCCAGCAGTTATACAGACTACTACGAGCAGTACTTC.

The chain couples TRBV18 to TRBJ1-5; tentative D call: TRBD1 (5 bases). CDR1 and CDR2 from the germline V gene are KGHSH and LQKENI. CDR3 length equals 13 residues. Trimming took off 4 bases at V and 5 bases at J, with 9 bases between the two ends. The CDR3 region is CASSQGRDQPQHF. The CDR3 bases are TGTGCCAGCTCACAGGGGAGGGATCAGCCCCAGCATTTT.

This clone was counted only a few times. The CDR3 DNA is TGTGCCAGCAGCCCCCAAACTAGCGGGAGTTCCGGGGAGCTGTTTTTT. It translates to CASSPQTSGSSGELFF. V is TRBV4-2 and J is TRBJ2-2; 11 nucleotides agree with TRBD2. Germline assignment: CDR1 LGHNA and CDR2 YNFKEQ. V trimming: 4 bases; J trimming: 6 bases; junction bases outside the gene matches: 7. This CDR3 comprises 16 residues.

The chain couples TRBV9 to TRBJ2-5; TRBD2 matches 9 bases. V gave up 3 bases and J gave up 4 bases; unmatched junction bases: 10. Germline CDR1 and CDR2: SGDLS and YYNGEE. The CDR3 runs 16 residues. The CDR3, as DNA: TGTGCCAGCAGCGCAGTGGGGACTAGCTTCCGAGAGACCCAGTACTTC. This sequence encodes CASSAVGTSFRETQYF.

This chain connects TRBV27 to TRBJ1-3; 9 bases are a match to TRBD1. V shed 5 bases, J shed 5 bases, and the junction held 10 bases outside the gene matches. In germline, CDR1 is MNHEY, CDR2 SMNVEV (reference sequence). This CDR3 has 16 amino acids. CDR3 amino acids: CASSRTGVDFRNTIYF. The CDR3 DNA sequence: TGTGCCAGCAGTCGGACAGGGGTTGACTTTAGAAACACCATATATTTT.

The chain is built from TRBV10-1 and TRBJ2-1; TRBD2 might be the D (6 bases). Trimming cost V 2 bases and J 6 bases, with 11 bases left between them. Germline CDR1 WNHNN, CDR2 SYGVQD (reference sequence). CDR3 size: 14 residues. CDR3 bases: TGCGCCAGCAGTGAGGCGGGACGTGGCAATGAGCAGTTCTTC. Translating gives CASSEAGRGNEQFF.

The CDR3 here is CASSGLNPTDTQYF. CDR3 nucleotides: TGTGCCAGCAGTGGACTAAACCCCACAGATACGCAGTATTTT. This chain uses TRBV7-6 with TRBJ2-3, with a tentative D call TRBD2 (6 bases). V was clipped by 6 bases and J by 2 bases, with 12 bases between them. The germline CDR1 and CDR2 sequences are SGHVS and FNYEAQ. The CDR3 spans 14 residues.

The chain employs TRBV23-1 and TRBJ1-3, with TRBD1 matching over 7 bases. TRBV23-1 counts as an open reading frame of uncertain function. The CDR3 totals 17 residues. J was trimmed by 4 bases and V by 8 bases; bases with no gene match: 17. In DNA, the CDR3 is TGCGCCAGCGCCCCAATTACAGACAGGGAGAGAGGAAACACCATATATTTT. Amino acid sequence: CASAPITDRERGNTIYF.

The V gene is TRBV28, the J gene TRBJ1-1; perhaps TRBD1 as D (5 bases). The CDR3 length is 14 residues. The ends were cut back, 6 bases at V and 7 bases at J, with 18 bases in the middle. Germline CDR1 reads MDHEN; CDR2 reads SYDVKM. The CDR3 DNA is TGTGCCAGCAGACCCCCGGGGGGAGGTAATGAAGCTTTCTTT. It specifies CASRPPGGGNEAFF.

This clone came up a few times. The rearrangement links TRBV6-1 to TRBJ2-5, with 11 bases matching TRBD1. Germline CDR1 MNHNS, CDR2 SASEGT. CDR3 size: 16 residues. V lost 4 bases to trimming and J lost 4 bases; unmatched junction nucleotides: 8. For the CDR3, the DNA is TGTGCCAGCAGTGGATGGACAGGGGGCATGGGAGAGACCCAGTACTTC. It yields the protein CASSGWTGGMGETQYF.

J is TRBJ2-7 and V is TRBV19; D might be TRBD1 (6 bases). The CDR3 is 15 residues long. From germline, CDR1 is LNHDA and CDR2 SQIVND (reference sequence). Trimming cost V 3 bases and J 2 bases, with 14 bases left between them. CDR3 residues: CASSIQTGSAYEQYF. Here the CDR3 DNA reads TGTGCCAGTAGTATCCAAACAGGGAGTGCCTACGAGCAGTACTTC.